Described below is a single TCR beta chain sequence and its context. All donors with ophthalmopathy were recorded as having moderate-to-severe activity, CAS ≥3, NOSPECS ≥4 and a duration under 3 months. The record originates from a study of Graves' ophthalmopathy and Graves' hyperthyroidism. TCR beta CDR3 amplification used RNA transcripts. An opening RT-PCR round employed HTBI primers and preceded a second-round multiplex PCR. TCRdb independently ran MiXCR on the multiplex PCR reads; one entry per CDR3 protein. The sample gives fewer than 400,000 distinct CDR3 sequences, around 17% of which show up once; more than 1.5% is in the top ten. The V gene end was trimmed by 6 bases and the J gene end by 7 bases; junction bases not matched to a gene: 11. The CDR3 runs to 17 residues. Germline V CDR1 and CDR2: MNHNS, SASEGT.

This TCR was sampled from a woman younger than 30 with Graves' ophthalmopathy. The rearrangement joins TRBV6-1 to TRBJ2-2; 13 positions match TRBD2. Sequencing used peripheral blood. The CDR3 nucleotides are TGTGCCAGCAGGGGGACTAGCGGGGAAAGTAAGAACGGGGAGCTGTTTTTT. Its translation: CASRGTSGESKNGELFF.